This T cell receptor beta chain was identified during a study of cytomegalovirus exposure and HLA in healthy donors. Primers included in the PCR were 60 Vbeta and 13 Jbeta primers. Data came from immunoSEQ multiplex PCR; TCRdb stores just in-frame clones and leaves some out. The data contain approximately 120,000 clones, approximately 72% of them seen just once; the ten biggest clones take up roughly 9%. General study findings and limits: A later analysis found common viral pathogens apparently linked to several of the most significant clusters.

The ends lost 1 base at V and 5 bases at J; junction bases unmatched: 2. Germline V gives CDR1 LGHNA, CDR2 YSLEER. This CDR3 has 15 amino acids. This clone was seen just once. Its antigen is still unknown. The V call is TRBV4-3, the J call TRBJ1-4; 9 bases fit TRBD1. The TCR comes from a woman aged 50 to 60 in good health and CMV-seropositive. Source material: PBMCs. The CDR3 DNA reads TGCGCCAGCAGCCAAGGACAGGGGGGGAATGAAAAACTGTTTTTT. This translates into CASSQGQGGNEKLFF.